This T cell receptor (beta chain) was documented in a study of somatic mutations in cytotoxic T cells in rheumatoid arthritis. Whole-study results and caveats: The study found CD8+ clonality increased with age in rheumatoid arthritis patients, not healthy controls.

The CDR3 covers 14 residues. Trimming cost V 5 bases and J 3 bases, with 12 bases left between them. Germline CDR1 reads LNHDA; CDR2 reads SQIVND (reference sequence). Authors' methods: The authors rarely found patient CD8+ clones larger than 1% matching published virus-specific TCRB sequences. TCRdb's copy holds only in-frame clones and misses some; the assay was immunoSEQ multiplex PCR. V, J and clone size were drawn from that table, and D and trimming were deduced from the DNA. The profile covers approximately 15,000 clones, with around 70% appearing a single time and about 10% taken by the ten largest. Remarks on this clone: Antigen specificity is unknown.

The sequence was collected from an adult with rheumatoid arthritis. Input material: CD8+ T cells sorted from blood. The chain links TRBV19 to TRBJ2-3; D gene uncertain. The DNA of the CDR3 is TGTGCCAGTAGTCGGATAGTCGGTACAGATACGCAGTATTTT. This codes for CASSRIVGTDTQYF.